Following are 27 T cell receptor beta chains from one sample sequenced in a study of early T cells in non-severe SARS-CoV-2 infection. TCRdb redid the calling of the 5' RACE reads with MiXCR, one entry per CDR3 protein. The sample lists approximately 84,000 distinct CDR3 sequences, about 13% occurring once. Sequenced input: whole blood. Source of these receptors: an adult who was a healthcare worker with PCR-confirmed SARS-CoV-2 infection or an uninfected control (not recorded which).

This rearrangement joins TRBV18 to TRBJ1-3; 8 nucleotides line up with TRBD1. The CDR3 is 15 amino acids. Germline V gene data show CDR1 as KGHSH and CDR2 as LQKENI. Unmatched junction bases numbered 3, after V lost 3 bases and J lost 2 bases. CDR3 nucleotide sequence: TGTGCCAGCTCACCTCCGGGACAGGCTGGAAACACCATATATTTT. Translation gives CASSPPGQAGNTIYF. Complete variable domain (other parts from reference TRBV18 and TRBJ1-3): NAGVMQNPRHLVRRRGQEARLRCSPMKGHSHVYWYRQLPEEGLKFMVYLQKENIIDESGMPKERFSAEFPKEGPSILRIQQVVRGDSAAYFCASSPPGQAGNTIYFGEGSWLTVV.

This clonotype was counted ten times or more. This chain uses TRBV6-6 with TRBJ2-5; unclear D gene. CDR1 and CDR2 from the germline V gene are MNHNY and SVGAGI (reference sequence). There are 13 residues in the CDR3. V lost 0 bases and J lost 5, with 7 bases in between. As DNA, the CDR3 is TGTGCCAGCAGTTACTCGATGGGCGAGACCCAGTACTTC. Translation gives CASSYSMGETQYF.

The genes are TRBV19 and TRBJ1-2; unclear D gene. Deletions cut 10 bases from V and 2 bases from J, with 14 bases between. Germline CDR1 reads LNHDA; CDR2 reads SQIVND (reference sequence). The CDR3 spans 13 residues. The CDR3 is CATSATLNYGYTF. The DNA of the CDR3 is TGTGCCACGTCCGCAACACTCAACTATGGCTACACCTTC.

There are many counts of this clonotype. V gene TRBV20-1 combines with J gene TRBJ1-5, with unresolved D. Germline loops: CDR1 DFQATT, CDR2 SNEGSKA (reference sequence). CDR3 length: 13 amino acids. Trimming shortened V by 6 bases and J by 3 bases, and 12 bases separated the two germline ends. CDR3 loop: CSARTSFNQPQHF. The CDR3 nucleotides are TGCAGTGCCAGGACGAGCTTCAATCAGCCCCAGCATTTT.

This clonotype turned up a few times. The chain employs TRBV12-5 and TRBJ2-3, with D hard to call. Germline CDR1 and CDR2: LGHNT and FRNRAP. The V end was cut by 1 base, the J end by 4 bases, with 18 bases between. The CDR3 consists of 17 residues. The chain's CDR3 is CASGLDHTRLNSDTQYF. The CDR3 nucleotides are TGTGCTAGTGGTTTGGACCACACTCGCCTCAACTCAGATACGCAGTATTTT. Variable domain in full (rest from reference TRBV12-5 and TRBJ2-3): DARVTQTPRHKVTEMGQEVTMRCQPILGHNTVFWYRQTMMQGLELLAYFRNRAPLDDSGMPKDRFSAEMPDATLATLKIQPSEPRDSAVYFCASGLDHTRLNSDTQYFGPGTRLTVL.

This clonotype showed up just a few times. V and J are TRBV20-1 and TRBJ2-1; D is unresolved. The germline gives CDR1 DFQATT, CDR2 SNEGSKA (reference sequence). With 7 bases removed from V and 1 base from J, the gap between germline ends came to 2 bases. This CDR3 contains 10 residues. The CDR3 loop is CSGSYNEQFF. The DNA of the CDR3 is TGCAGTGGATCCTACAATGAGCAGTTCTTC.

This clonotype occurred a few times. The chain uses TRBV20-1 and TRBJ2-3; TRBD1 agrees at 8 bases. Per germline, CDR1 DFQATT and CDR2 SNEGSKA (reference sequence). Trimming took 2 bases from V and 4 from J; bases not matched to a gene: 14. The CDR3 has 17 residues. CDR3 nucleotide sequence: TGCAGTGCTAGACCTATGGACAGGGCGGCGCAGGCAGATACGCAGTATTTT. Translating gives CSARPMDRAAQADTQYF.

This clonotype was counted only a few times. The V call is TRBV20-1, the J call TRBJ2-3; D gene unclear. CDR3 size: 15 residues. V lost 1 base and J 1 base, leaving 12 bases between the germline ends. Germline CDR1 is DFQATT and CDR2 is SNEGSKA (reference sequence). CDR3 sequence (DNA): TGCAGTGCTAGAGTAGGCCTCTCAGGCACAGATACGCAGTATTTT. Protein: CSARVGLSGTDTQYF.

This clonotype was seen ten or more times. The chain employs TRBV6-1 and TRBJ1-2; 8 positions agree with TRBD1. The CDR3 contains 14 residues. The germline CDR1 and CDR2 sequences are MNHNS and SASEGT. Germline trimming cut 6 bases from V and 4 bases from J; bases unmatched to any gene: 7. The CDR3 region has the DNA TGTGCCAGCAGGTTAGACAGGGGCGGCTATGGCTACACCTTC. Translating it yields CASRLDRGGYGYTF.

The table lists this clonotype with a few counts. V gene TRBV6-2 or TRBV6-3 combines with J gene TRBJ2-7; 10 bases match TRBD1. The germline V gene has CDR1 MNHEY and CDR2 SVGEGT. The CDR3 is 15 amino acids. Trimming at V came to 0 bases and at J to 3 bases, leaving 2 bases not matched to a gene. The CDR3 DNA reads TGTGCCAGCAGTTACTCGACAGGGGGCAACTACGAGCAGTACTTC. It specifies CASSYSTGGNYEQYF.

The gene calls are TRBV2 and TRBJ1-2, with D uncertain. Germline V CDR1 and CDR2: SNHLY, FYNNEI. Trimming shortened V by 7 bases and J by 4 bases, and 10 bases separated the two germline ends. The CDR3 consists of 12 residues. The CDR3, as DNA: TGTGCCAGCAACGGACCGCGCTATGGCTACACCTTC. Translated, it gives CASNGPRYGYTF.

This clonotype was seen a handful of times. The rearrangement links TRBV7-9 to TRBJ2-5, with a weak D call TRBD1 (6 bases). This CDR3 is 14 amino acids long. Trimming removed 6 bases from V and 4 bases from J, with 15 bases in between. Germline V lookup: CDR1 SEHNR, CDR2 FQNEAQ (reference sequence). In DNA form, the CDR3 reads TGTGCCAGCAGGCAAACTACAGGGAGAGAGACCCAGTACTTC. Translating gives CASRQTTGRETQYF.

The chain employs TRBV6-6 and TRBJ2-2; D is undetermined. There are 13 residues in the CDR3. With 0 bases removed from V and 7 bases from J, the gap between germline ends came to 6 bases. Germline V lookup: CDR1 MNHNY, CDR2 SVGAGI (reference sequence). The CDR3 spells CASSYSYGGELFF. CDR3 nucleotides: TGTGCCAGCAGTTACTCGTACGGCGGGGAGCTGTTTTTT.

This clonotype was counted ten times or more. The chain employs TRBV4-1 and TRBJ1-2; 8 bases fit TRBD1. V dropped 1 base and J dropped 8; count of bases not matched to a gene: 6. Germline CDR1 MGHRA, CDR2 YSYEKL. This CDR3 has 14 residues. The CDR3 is CASSQADRGGGYTF. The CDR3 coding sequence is TGCGCCAGCAGCCAAGCCGACAGGGGCGGGGGCTACACCTTC.

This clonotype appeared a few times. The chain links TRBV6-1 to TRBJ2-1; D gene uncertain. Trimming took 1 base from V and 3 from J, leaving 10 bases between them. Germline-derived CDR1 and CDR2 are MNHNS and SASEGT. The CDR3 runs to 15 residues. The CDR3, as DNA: TGTGCCAGCAGTGAAGATAACAGTCTCTACAATGAGCAGTTCTTC. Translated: CASSEDNSLYNEQFF.

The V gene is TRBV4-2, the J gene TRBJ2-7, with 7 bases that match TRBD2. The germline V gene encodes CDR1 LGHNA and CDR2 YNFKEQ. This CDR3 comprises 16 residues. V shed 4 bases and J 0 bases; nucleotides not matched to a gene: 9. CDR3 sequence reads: CASSRTREGRSYEQYF. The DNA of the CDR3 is TGTGCCAGCAGCCGGACCAGGGAGGGCCGCTCCTACGAGCAGTACTTC.

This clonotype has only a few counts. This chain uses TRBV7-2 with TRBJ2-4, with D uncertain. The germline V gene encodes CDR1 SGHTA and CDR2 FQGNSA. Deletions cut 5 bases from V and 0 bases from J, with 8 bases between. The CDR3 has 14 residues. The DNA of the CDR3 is TGTGCCAGCAGCCTTACAGTAGCCAAAAACATTCAGTACTTC. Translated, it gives CASSLTVAKNIQYF.

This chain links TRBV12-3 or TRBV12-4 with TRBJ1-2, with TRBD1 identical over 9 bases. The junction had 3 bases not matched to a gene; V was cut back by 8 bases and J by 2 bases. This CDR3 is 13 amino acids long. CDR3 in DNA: TGTGCCAGCCGGGGGACAGGGAACTATGGCTACACCTTC. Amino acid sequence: CASRGTGNYGYTF.

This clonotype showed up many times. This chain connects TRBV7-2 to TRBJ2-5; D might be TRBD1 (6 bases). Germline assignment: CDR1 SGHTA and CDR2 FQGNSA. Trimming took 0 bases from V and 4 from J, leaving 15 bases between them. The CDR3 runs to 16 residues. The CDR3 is CASSLALGALGETQYF. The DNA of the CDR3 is TGTGCCAGCAGCTTAGCGCTGGGGGCTCTCGGAGAGACCCAGTACTTC.

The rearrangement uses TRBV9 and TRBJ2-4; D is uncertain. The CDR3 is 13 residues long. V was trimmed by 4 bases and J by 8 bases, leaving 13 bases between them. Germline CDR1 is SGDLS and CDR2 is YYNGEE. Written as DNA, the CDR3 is TGTGCCAGCAGCCCCGGATTGTTGGACATTCAGTACTTC. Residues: CASSPGLLDIQYF.

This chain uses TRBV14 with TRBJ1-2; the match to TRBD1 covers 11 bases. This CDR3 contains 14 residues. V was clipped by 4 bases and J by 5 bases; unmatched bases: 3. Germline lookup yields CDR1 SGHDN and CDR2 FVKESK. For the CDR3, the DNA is TGTGCCAGCAGCCCCGGGACAGGGGGGTATGGCTACACCTTC. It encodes CASSPGTGGYGYTF.

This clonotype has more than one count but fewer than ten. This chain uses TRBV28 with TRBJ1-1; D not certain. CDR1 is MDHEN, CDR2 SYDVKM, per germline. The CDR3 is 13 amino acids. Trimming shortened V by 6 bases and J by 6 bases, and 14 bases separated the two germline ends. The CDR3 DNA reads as TGTGCCAGCAGCAGAGGTCTGGGATCTGAAGCTTTCTTT. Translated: CASSRGLGSEAFF.

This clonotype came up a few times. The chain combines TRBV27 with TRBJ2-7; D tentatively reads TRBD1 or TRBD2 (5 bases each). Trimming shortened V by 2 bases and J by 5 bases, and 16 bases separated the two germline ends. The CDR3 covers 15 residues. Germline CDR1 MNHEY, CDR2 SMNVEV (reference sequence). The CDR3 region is CASSLGSGPSHEQYF. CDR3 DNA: TGTGCCAGCAGTTTAGGGTCGGGACCGTCCCACGAGCAGTACTTC.

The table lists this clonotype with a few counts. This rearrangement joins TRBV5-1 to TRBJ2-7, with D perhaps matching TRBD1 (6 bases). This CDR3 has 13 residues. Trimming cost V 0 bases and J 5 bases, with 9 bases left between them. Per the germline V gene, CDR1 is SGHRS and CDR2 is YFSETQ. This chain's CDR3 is CASSLDRVDEQYF. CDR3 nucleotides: TGCGCCAGCAGCTTGGACAGGGTCGACGAGCAGTACTTC.

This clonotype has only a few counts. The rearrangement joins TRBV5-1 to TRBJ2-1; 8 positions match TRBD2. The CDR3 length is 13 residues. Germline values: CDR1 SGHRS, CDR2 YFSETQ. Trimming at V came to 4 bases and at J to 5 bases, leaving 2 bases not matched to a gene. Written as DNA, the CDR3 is TGCGCCAGCAGCCGGGGACTAGACAATGAGCAGTTCTTC. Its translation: CASSRGLDNEQFF.

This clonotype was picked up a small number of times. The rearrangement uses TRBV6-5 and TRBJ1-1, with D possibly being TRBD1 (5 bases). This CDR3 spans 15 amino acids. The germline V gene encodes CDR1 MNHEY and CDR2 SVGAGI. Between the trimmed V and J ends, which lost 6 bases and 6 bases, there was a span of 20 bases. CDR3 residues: CASRVDTGGRAEAFF. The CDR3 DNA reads TGTGCCAGCAGAGTCGACACGGGGGGAAGGGCTGAAGCTTTCTTT.

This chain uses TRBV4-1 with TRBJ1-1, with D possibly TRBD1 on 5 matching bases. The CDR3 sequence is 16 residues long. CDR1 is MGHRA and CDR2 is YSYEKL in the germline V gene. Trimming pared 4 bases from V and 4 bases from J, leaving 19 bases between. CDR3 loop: CASSPEFPERGTEAFF. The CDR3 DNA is TGCGCCAGCAGCCCCGAATTCCCGGAGAGGGGCACTGAAGCTTTCTTT.